This TCR beta chain is from a study of shared clonotypes between healthy human individuals. CD45RO-negative CD8 cells positively selected for CCR7 made up the naive population, which excluded terminally differentiated effector memory CD45RA+ cells. Those who donated were healthy HIV-negative adults, with no recent acute infections or vaccinations reported. CDR1 is SEHNR, CDR2 FQNEAQ, per germline (reference sequence). The CDR3 length is 15 residues. Losses at the gene ends were 5 bases for V and 1 base for J; bases not matched to a gene: 5. Study-level results: How much donors shared clonotypes was expected to be affected by sequencing depth.

As to this clone: Its antigen is undetermined. Different DNA sequences within this sample yield the same CDR3.

In the authors' methods: Filtering differed for immunoSEQ, which gave only junction sequences without quality scores. Libraries were prepared by immunoSEQ multiplex PCR; TCRdb keeps only in-frame clonotypes and omits some of them. From that table come the V and J calls and clone size; the DNA was used to work out D and trimming. The sample records some 2,100,000 clones, 90% to 95% being singletons. The rearrangement joins TRBV7-9 to TRBJ1-5; 7 bases are a match to TRBD1. The sample comprised naive CD8+ T cells from PBMCs. This receptor was obtained from a man aged 18 to 30 in good health. Some clones in this sample may be carry-over from other donors' samples. The CDR3 bases are TGTGCCAGCAGCCTTGAGGGGGCAAGCAATCAGCCCCAGCATTTT. It specifies CASSLEGASNQPQHF.